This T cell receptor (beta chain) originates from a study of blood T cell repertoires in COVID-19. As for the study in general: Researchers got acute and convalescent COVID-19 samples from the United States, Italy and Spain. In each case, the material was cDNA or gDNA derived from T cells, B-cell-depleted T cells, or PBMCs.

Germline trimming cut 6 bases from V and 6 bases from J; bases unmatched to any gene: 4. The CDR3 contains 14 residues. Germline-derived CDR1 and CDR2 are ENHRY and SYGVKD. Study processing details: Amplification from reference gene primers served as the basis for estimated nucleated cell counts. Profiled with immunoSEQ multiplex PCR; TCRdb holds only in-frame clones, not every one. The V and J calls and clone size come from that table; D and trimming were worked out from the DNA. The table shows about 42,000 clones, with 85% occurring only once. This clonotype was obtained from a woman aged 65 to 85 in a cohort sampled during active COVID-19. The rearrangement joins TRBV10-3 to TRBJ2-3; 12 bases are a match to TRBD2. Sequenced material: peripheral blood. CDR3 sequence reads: CAIRKTSGSDTQYF. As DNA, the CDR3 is TGTGCCATCAGGAAGACTAGCGGGAGTGATACGCAGTATTTT.